This T cell receptor beta chain was found in a study of Ad26.COV2.S vaccination and SARS-CoV-2 variants. The sample's treatment: over 15 received Ad26.COV2.S at low or high dose, single or two shots; 5 received placebo; per-sample allocation not given. Day 63 after the first vaccine or placebo injection was the time point for sampling. Assay: immunoSEQ multiplex PCR; the TCRdb copy retains only in-frame clones and omits some. The table has a few hundred thousand clones, 88% seen once; the top ten hold roughly 4%. The length of the CDR3 is 14 residues. The junction had 10 bases not matched to a gene; V was cut back by 5 bases and J by 9 bases. The germline gives CDR1 MNHEY, CDR2 SVGAGI.

The source was peripheral blood, collected in a trial of Ad26.COV2.S vaccine versus placebo. The V and J genes are TRBV6-5 and TRBJ2-1; 7 nucleotides align to TRBD1. This clonotype originated in a person aged 18-65 years who received the Ad26.COV2.S COVID-19 vaccine or a placebo. CDR3 coding DNA: TGTGCCAGCAGTCAGACAGGGATTCGCGGTGAGCAGTTCTTC. Translated, it gives CASSQTGIRGEQFF.